The 26 T cell receptor beta chains below all came from one sample that was sequenced in a study of blood T cells in healthy people across ages. A second PCR of 7 to 11 cycles used a sample-barcoded 5' primer and a J-beta primer mix. TCRdb re-analysed the 5' RACE reads in MiXCR, keeping a single row per CDR3 protein. The table lists roughly 640,000 distinct CDR3 sequences, around 31% of them singletons, with around 14% in the top ten. Sequencing was carried out using blood. Receptor source: a woman at least 80 years old in good health.

To note about this clonotype: This sequence may be a read error, since a much larger clone differs from it by one base. The chain has TRBV5-4 and TRBJ2-1; TRBD2 agrees at 13 bases. This CDR3 contains 16 residues. Trimming removed 0 bases from V and 12 bases from J; junction bases left unmatched: 9. Germline V gives CDR1 SGHNT, CDR2 YYREEE (reference sequence). CDR3 in DNA: TGTGCCAGCAGCTTGGGTGGACTAGCGGGGGTCTATGGGCAGTTCTTC. Translated, it gives CASSLGGLAGVYGQFF.

Concerning this clonotype itself: Germline and junction disagree at one end, which may indicate a read error. Here the CDR3 reads CAWSVRADTEACF. DNA of the CDR3: TGTGCCTGGAGTGTACGGGCAGACACTGAAGCTTGCTTT. The chain recombines TRBV30 with TRBJ1-1; D remains ambiguous. CDR1 and CDR2 from the germline V gene are GTSNPN and SVGIG (reference sequence). This CDR3 has 13 residues.

Comment on this clonotype: This could be a read error, since a much larger clone is one nucleotide away. The chain has TRBV2 and TRBJ2-5; no clear D gene. CDR3 length: 13 residues. Germline CDR1 is SNHLY and CDR2 is FYNNEI. Trimming shortened V by 4 bases and J by 5 bases, and 11 bases separated the two germline ends. This CDR3 is CASSVGEGETQYF. In DNA form, the CDR3 reads TGTGCCAGCAGTGTTGGAGAAGGCGAGACCCAGTACTTC.

This clonotype was recorded a few times. The genes are TRBV20-1 and TRBJ2-5; D perhaps matches TRBD1 (5 bases). In germline, CDR1 is DFQATT, CDR2 SNEGSKA (reference sequence). Trimming took 3 bases from V and 4 from J, leaving 15 bases between them. The CDR3 loop spans 14 amino acids. The CDR3 is CSASRGGSGETQYF. DNA for the CDR3: TGCAGTGCTAGTAGGGGTGGCTCGGGAGAGACCCAGTACTTC.

This clonotype was detected ten times or more. The chain recombines TRBV7-2 with TRBJ2-1; 7 bases agree with TRBD2. The CDR3 length is 17 residues. In germline, CDR1 is SGHTA, CDR2 FQGNSA. Losses at the gene ends were 4 bases for V and 6 bases for J; bases not matched to a gene: 15. CDR3: CASSSGRPGGRSNEQFF. As DNA, the CDR3 is TGTGCCAGCAGCTCGGGGCGTCCGGGGGGACGGTCCAATGAGCAGTTCTTC.

This clonotype was recorded a few times. The germline gene is not matched at one end of the junction; a read error may be the cause. The V gene is TRBV7-2, the J gene TRBJ2-1; 7 nucleotides agree with TRBD2. The DNA end lines up better with TRBJ2-7; the J call may be wrong. CDR3 size: 15 residues. Germline lookup yields CDR1 SGHTA and CDR2 FQGNSA. CDR3 coding DNA: TGTGCCGGCAGCCCGCTAAACGGGGGGTACAATGAGCAGTACTTC. It yields the protein CAGSPLNGGYNEQYF.

Notes on this clonotype: This sequence may be a read error, since a much larger clone differs from it by one base. The CDR3 sequence is CASSLENRVSNSPPHF. The CDR3 region has the DNA TGCGCCAGCAGCCTGGAGAACCGGGTTTCTAATTCACCCCCCCACTTT. V gene TRBV5-1 combines with J gene TRBJ1-6; D remains ambiguous. The CDR3 extends over 16 amino acids. Germline CDR1 SGHRS, CDR2 YFSETQ.

The V call is TRBV6-1, the J call TRBJ1-5; a weak D match, TRBD1 (6 bases). Germline V gene lookup returns CDR1 MNHNS and CDR2 SASEGT. The CDR3 spans 14 residues. Trimming stripped 5 bases from V and 7 bases from J, with 15 bases between. CDR3 sequence reads: CASSFSGAKQPQHF. CDR3 DNA sequence: TGTGCCAGCAGTTTCTCAGGGGCGAAACAGCCCCAGCATTTT.

The chain employs TRBV7-2 and TRBJ1-5; 9 nucleotides line up with TRBD1. The CDR3 has 15 residues. With V trimmed by 3 bases and J by 7 bases, 7 bases remained unmatched. Germline lookup yields CDR1 SGHTA and CDR2 FQGNSA. The CDR3 DNA reads TGTGCCAGCAGCTTTGCCGGGACAGGGAGCCAGCCCCAGCATTTT. Its protein product is CASSFAGTGSQPQHF.

This clonotype showed up many times. This chain links TRBV7-2 with TRBJ2-3; D could derive from TRBD1 or TRBD2 (6 bases each). V lost 5 bases and J lost 5, with 20 bases in between. The V gene's germline CDR1 is SGHTA and CDR2 FQGNSA. This CDR3 has 16 residues. CDR3 protein: CASSPGLRGGRDTQYF. The DNA of the CDR3 is TGTGCCAGCAGCCCGGGACTCCGAGGGGGTAGAGATACGCAGTATTTT.

This clonotype was picked up a small number of times. One base away lies a much larger clone, so this may be a sequencing read error. The V gene is TRBV30, the J gene TRBJ2-7; D might be TRBD1 (6 bases). The germline V gene has CDR1 GTSNPN and CDR2 SVGIG (reference sequence). Trimming shortened V by 8 bases and J by 0 bases, and 11 bases separated the two germline ends. The CDR3 has 12 amino acids. CDR3 loop: CAEGHTSYEQYF. In DNA form, the CDR3 reads TGTGCCGAGGGACATACCTCCTACGAGCAGTACTTC.

In its sample, this clonotype was seen many times. The chain uses TRBV6-1 and TRBJ2-5; no clear D. CDR3 size: 12 residues. V was clipped by 2 bases and J by 4 bases, with 5 bases between them. Germline CDR1 and CDR2: MNHNS and SASEGT. Here the CDR3 reads CASSEQSETQYF. Written as DNA, the CDR3 is TGTGCCAGCAGTGAACAGTCAGAGACCCAGTACTTC.

The chain uses TRBV10-1 and TRBJ2-3; 8 bases agree with TRBD1. CDR1 is WNHNN and CDR2 is SYGVQD in the germline V gene (reference sequence). With 5 bases clipped from V and 2 bases from J, the junction kept 6 bases outside the gene matches. CDR3 length: 15 amino acids. CDR3 sequence (DNA): TGCGCCAGCAGTCCAGGGGGCGGATTCACAGATACGCAGTATTTT. Translation gives CASSPGGGFTDTQYF.

This chain connects TRBV20-1 to TRBJ2-1; 13 bases match TRBD2. Looked up from germline, CDR1 is DFQATT and CDR2 is SNEGSKA (reference sequence). The CDR3 is 19 amino acids. V shed 0 bases and J 0 bases; nucleotides not matched to a gene: 8. CDR3: CSARDVRLAGGISYNEQFF. CDR3 bases: TGCAGTGCTAGAGATGTCCGACTAGCGGGAGGTATCTCCTACAATGAGCAGTTCTTC.

This clonotype was recorded many times. The chain couples TRBV3-1 to TRBJ2-3; 8 nucleotides align to TRBD2. This CDR3 spans 15 amino acids. V trimming: 0 bases; J trimming: 4 bases; junction bases outside the gene matches: 3. CDR1 is LGHDT and CDR2 is YNNKEL in the germline V gene (reference sequence). CDR3 sequence (DNA): TGTGCCAGCAGCCAAGAGCGGGGGGTTGCAGATACGCAGTATTTT. Its protein is CASSQERGVADTQYF.

This clonotype was recorded at least ten times. V usage is TRBV18 and J usage is TRBJ2-7, with D unresolved. Germline CDR1 KGHSH, CDR2 LQKENI. The CDR3 sequence is 14 residues long. Trimming removed 4 bases from V and 2 bases from J, with 12 bases in between. The CDR3 nucleotides are TGTGCCAGCTCACTAGAGCAGTTTCCCTACGAGCAGTACTTC. Translating gives CASSLEQFPYEQYF.

The chain joins TRBV6-5 to TRBJ2-7; D gene uncertain. Germline V CDR1 and CDR2: MNHEY, SVGAGI. This CDR3 has 14 residues. Trimming stripped 5 bases from V and 4 bases from J, with 15 bases between. CDR3 amino acids: CASSPNSYLYEQYF. The CDR3 DNA reads as TGTGCCAGCAGTCCTAACTCCTACCTATACGAGCAGTACTTC.

This clonotype appeared many times. The rearrangement links TRBV10-3 to TRBJ2-5; D is unresolved. CDR3 length: 13 amino acids. Germline CDR1 and CDR2: ENHRY and SYGVKD. The germline V and J ends were trimmed by 2 bases and 3 bases, with 7 bases remaining between them. The DNA of the CDR3 is TGTGCCATCAGTGAGAGGTGGGAAGAGACCCAGTACTTC. Translated, it gives CAISERWEETQYF.

The genes are TRBV30 and TRBJ1-4; TRBD1 aligns across 8 bases. Per germline, CDR1 GTSNPN and CDR2 SVGIG (reference sequence). The ends lost 2 bases at V and 8 bases at J; junction bases unmatched: 10. The CDR3 length is 15 residues. CDR3 sequence: CAWSLKTGAGEKLFF. CDR3 nucleotides: TGTGCCTGGAGTCTAAAGACAGGGGCAGGGGAAAAACTGTTTTTT.

The V and J genes are TRBV12-3 or TRBV12-4 and TRBJ2-3, with D possibly being TRBD1 or TRBD2 (6 bases each). Deletions cut 6 bases from V and 4 bases from J, with 14 bases between. The length of the CDR3 is 14 residues. CDR3: CASRPGGRADTQYF. CDR3 nucleotide sequence: TGTGCCAGCAGGCCCGGGGGCCGCGCAGATACGCAGTATTTT.

Many counts were recorded for this clonotype. V is TRBV2 and J is TRBJ2-7, with a possible D match to TRBD1 (5 bases). CDR3 length: 14 residues. Trimming removed 4 bases from V and 7 bases from J, with 17 bases in between. Germline CDR1 reads SNHLY; CDR2 reads FYNNEI. CDR3 sequence: CASSAPEGAWEQYF. DNA of the CDR3: TGTGCCAGCAGTGCTCCGGAAGGGGCCTGGGAGCAGTACTTC.

Note on this clonotype: Sequence at one end of the junction differs from germline and may be a read error. The CDR3 DNA sequence: TGTGTCAGCAGTGACCAGACCAGGTTCACAGATACGCAGTATTTT. Protein product: CVSSDQTRFTDTQYF. The chain joins TRBV6-1 to TRBJ2-3; D remains ambiguous. The CDR3 is 15 residues long. Germline V gene data show CDR1 as MNHNS and CDR2 as SASEGT.

The chain couples TRBV4-2 to TRBJ2-5; 15 bases line up with TRBD2. Germline CDR1 reads LGHNA; CDR2 reads YNFKEQ. The CDR3 consists of 18 residues. V dropped 1 base and J dropped 5; count of bases not matched to a gene: 8. CDR3 residues: CASSQGGLAGGAGETQYF. The CDR3, as DNA: TGTGCCAGCAGCCAAGGGGGACTAGCGGGGGGTGCAGGCGAGACCCAGTACTTC.

The J gene is TRBJ1-3, the V gene TRBV9; tentative D call: TRBD1 (5 bases). Germline CDR1 and CDR2: SGDLS and YYNGEE. The CDR3 has 15 amino acids. Trimming took off 0 bases at V and 1 base at J, with 8 bases between the two ends. CDR3 residues: CASSVDGASGNTIYF. CDR3 nucleotide sequence: TGTGCCAGCAGCGTAGATGGGGCTTCTGGAAACACCATATATTTT.

This clonotype showed up many times. The V and J genes are TRBV20-1 and TRBJ2-1; D is tentatively TRBD1 or TRBD2 (6 bases each). Trimming removed 5 bases from V and 7 bases from J, with 21 bases in between. This CDR3 has 15 amino acids. Germline-derived CDR1 and CDR2 are DFQATT and SNEGSKA (reference sequence). The CDR3 region has the DNA TGCAGTGCTCCCCCCCGGGGGCCGCCAATAAATGAGCAGTTCTTC. This encodes CSAPPRGPPINEQFF.

The sample holds many counts of this clonotype. The chain uses TRBV20-1 and TRBJ2-7, with D uncertain. CDR1 is DFQATT, CDR2 SNEGSKA, per germline (reference sequence). The length of the CDR3 is 12 residues. Trimming shortened V by 5 bases and J by 5 bases, and 13 bases separated the two germline ends. As DNA, the CDR3 is TGCAGTGCTGGCCCCCGGCCAAACGAGCAGTACTTC. Protein sequence: CSAGPRPNEQYF.